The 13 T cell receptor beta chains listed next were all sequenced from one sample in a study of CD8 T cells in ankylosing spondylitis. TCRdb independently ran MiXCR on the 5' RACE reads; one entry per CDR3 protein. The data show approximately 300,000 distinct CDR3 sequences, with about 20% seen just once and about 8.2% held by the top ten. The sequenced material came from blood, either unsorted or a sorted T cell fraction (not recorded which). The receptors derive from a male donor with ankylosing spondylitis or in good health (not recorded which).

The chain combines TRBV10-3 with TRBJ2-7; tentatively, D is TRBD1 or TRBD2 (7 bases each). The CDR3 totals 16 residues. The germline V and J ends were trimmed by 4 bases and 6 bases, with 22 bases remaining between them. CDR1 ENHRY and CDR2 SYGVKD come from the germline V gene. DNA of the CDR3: TGTGCCATCAGTGGCTCGGACAGGCCGGCGGGGGTCGAGCAGTACGTC. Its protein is CAISGSDRPAGVEQYV.

CDR3 DNA sequence: TGCGCCAGCAGCTTGGCAGCAGGGGGTACCGCCGAGCAGTACGTC. Protein: CASSLAAGGTAEQYV. The chain combines TRBV5-1 with TRBJ2-7; 7 nucleotides align to TRBD1. V was pared by 0 bases and J by 6 bases, with 9 bases of the junction left unmatched. This CDR3 region has 15 residues. The germline V gene encodes CDR1 SGHRS and CDR2 YFSETQ.

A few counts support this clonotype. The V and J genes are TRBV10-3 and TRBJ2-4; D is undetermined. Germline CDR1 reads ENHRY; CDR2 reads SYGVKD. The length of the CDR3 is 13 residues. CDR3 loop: CAIYNIAKNIQYF. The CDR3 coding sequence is TGTGCGATCTACAATATAGCCAAAAACATTCAGTACTTC.

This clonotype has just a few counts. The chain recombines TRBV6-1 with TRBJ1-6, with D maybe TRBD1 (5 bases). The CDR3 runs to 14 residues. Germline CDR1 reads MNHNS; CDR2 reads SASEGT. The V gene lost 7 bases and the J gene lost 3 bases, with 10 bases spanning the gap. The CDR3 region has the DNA TGTGCCAGCAAGGCAGGACACTATAATTCACCCCTCCACTTT. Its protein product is CASKAGHYNSPLHF.

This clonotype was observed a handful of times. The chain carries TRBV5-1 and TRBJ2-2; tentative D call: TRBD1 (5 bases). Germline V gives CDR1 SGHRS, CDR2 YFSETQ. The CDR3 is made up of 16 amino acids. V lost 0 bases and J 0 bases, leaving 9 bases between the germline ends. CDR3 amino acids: CASSLAATANTGELFF. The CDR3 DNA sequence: TGCGCCAGCAGCTTGGCCGCGACAGCGAACACCGGGGAGCTGTTTTTT.

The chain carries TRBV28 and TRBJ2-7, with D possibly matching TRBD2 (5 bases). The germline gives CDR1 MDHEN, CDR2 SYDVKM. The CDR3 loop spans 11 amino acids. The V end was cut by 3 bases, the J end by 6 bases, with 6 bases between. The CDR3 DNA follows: TGTGCCAGCAGTTTCGGACTCGAGCAGTACGTC. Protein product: CASSFGLEQYV.

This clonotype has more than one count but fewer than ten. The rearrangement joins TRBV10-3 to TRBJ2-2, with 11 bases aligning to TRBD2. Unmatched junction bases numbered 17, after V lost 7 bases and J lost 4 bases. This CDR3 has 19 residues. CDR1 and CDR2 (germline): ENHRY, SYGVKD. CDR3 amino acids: CAINAGTGLTSGITGELFF. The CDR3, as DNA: TGTGCCATCAACGCCGGGACAGGGTTGACTAGCGGGATCACCGGGGAGCTGTTTTTT.

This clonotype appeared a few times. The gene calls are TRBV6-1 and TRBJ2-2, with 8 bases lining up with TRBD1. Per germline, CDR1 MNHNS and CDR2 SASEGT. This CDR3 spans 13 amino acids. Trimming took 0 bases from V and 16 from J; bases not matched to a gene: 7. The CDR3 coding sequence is TGTGCCAGCAGTGAAGCGTGGGACAGGAGGGAGTTTTTT. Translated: CASSEAWDRREFF.

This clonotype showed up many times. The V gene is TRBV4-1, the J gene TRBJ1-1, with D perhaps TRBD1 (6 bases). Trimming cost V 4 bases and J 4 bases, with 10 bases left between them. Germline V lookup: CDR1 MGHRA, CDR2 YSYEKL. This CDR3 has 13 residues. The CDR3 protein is CASSPRGGTEAFF. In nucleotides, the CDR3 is TGCGCCAGCAGCCCCCGAGGGGGCACTGAAGCTTTCTTT.

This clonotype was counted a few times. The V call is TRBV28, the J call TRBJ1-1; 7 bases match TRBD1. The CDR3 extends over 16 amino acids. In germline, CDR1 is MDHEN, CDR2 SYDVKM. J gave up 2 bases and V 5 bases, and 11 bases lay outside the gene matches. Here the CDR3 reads CASSPSDRTINTEAFF. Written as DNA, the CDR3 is TGTGCCAGCAGTCCCTCGGACAGGACGATAAACACTGAAGCTTTCTTT. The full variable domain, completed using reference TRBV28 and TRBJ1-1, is DVKVTQSSRYLVKRTGEKVFLECVQDMDHENMFWYRQDPGLGLRLIYFSYDVKMKEKGDIPEGYSVSREKKERFSLILESASTNQTSMYLCASSPSDRTINTEAFFGQGTRLTVV.

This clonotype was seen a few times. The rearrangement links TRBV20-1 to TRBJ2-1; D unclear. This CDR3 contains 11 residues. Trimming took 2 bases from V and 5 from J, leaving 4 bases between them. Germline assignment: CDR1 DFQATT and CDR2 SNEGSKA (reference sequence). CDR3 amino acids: CSARIDNEQFF. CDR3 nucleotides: TGCAGTGCTAGAATCGACAATGAGCAGTTCTTC.

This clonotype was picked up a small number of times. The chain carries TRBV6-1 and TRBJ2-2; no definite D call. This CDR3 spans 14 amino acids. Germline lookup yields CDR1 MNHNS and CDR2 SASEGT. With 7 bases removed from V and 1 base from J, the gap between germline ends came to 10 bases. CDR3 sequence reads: CASTKDWNTGELFF. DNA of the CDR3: TGTGCCAGCACGAAAGACTGGAACACCGGGGAGCTGTTTTTT.

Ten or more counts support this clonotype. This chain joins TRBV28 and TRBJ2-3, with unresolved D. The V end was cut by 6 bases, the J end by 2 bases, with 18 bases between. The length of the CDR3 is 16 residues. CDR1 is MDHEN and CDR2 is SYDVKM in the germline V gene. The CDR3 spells CASSRKRSWPTDTQYF. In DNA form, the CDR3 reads TGTGCCAGCAGCAGAAAACGGAGTTGGCCCACAGATACGCAGTATTTT.